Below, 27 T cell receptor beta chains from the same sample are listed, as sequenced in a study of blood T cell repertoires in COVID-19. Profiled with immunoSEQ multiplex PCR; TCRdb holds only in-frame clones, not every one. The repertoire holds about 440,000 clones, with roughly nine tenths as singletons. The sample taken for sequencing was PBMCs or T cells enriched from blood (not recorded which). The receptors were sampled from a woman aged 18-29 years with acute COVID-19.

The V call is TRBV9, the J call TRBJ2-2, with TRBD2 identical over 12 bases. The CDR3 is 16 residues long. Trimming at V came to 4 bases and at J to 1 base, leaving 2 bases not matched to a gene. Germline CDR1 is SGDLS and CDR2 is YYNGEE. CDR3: CASSRTSGKNTGELFF. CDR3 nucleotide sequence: TGTGCCAGCAGCCGGACTAGCGGGAAGAACACCGGGGAGCTGTTTTTT.

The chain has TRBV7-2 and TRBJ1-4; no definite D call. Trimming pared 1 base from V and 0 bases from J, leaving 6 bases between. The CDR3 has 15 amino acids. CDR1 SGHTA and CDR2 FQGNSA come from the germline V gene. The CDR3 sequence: CASSLGPATNEKLFF. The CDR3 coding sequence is TGTGCCAGCAGCTTAGGTCCAGCAACTAATGAAAAACTGTTTTTT.

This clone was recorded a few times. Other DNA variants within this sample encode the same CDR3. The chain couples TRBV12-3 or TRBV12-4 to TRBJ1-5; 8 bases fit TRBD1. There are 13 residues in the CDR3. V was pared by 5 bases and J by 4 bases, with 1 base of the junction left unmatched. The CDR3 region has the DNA TGTGCCAGCAGTGGACAGGGAAATCAGCCCCAGCATTTT. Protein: CASSGQGNQPQHF.

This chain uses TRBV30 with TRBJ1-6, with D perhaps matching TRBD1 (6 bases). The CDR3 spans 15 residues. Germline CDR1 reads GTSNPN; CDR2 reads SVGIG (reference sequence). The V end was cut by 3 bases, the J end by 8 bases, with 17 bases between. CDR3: CAWSGLLGGDSPLHF. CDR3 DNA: TGTGCCTGGAGCGGCCTTCTAGGGGGGGATTCACCCCTCCACTTT.

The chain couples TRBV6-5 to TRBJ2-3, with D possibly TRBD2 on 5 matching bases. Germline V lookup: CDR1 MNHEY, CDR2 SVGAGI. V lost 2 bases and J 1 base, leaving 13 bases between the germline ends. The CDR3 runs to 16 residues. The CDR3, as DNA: TGTGCCAGCAGTTACCGCCTGACTAAGGGCACAGATACGCAGTATTTT. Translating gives CASSYRLTKGTDTQYF.

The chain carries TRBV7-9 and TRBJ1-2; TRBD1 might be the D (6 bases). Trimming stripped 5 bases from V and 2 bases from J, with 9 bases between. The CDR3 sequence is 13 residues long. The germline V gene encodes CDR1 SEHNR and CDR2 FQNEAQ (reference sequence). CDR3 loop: CASSRDKNYGYTF. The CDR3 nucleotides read TGTGCCAGCAGCCGGGACAAGAACTATGGCTACACCTTC.

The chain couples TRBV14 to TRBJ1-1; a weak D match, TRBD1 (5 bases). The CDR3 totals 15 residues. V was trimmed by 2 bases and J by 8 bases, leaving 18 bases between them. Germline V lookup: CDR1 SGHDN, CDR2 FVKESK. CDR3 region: CASSQTIGVWAEAFF. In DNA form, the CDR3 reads TGTGCCAGCAGCCAAACTATAGGGGTTTGGGCGGAAGCTTTCTTT.

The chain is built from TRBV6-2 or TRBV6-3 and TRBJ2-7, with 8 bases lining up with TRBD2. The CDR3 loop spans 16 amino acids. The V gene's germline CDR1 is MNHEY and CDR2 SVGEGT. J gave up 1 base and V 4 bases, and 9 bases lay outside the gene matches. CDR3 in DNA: TGTGCCAGCAGTTGGCTAGCGGGCTCTTTTTCCTACGAGCAGTACTTC. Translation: CASSWLAGSFSYEQYF.

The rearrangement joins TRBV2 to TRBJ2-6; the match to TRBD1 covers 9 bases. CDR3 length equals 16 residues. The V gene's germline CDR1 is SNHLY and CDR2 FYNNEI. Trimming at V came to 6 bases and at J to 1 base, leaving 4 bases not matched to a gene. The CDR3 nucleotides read TGTGCCAGCAGCCGGGACAGGGCTTCTGGGGCCAACGTCCTGACTTTC. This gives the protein CASSRDRASGANVLTF. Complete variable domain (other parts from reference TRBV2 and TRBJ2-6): EPEVTQTPSHQVTQMGQEVILRCVPISNHLYFYWYRQILGQKVEFLVSFYNNEISEKSEIFDDQFSVERPDGSNFTLKIRSTKLEDSAMYFCASSRDRASGANVLTFGAGSRLTVL.

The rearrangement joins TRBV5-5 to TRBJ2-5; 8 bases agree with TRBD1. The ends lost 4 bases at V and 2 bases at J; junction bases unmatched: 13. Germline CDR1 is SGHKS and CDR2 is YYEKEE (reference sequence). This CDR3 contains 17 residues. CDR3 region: CASSLTGAWYGQETQYF. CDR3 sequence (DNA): TGTGCCAGCAGCCTGACAGGGGCGTGGTATGGGCAAGAGACCCAGTACTTC. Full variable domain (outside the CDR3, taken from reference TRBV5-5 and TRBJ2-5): DAGVTQSPTHLIKTRGQQVTLRCSPISGHKSVSWYQQVLGQGPQFIFQYYEKEERGRGNFPDRFSARQFPNYSSELNVNALLLGDSALYLCASSLTGAWYGQETQYFGPGTRLLVL.

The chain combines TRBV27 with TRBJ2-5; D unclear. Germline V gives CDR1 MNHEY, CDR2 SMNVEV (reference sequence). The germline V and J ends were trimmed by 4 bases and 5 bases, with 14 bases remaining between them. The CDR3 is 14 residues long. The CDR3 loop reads CASSSIRGEETQYF. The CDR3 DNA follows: TGTGCCAGCAGTTCGATCAGAGGAGAGGAGACCCAGTACTTC.

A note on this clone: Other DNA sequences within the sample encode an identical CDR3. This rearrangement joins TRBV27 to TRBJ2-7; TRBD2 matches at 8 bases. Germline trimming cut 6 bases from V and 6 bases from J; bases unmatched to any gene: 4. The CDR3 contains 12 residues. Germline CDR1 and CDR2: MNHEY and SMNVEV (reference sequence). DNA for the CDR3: TGTGCCAGCAGCCCGGGAGGGCTCGAGCAGTACTTC. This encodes CASSPGGLEQYF.

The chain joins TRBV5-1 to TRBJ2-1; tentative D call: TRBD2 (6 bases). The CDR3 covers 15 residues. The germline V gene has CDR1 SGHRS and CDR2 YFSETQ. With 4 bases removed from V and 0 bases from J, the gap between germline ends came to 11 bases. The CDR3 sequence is CASSPKDYSYNEQFF. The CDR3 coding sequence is TGCGCCAGCAGCCCTAAGGACTACTCCTACAATGAGCAGTTCTTC. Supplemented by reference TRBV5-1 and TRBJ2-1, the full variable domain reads KAGVTQTPRYLIKTRGQQVTLSCSPISGHRSVSWYQQTPGQGLQFLFEYFSETQRNKGNFPGRFSGRQFSNSRSEMNVSTLELGDSALYLCASSPKDYSYNEQFFGPGTRLTVL.

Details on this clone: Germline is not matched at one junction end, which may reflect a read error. Here the CDR3 DNA reads TGTGCTAGCAGCTTATCCAGCACGGGAACCATATATTTT. It encodes CASSLSSTGTIYF. The rearrangement joins TRBV7-7 to TRBJ1-3; D unclear. The CDR3 has 13 amino acids. Per germline, CDR1 SSHAT and CDR2 FNYEAQ (reference sequence).

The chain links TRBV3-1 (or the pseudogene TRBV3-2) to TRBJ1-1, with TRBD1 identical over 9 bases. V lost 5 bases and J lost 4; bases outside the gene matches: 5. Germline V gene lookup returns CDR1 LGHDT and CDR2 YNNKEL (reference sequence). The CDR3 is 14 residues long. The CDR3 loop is CASSTRTGATEAFF. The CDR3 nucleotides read TGTGCCAGCAGCACCAGGACAGGGGCCACTGAAGCTTTCTTT.

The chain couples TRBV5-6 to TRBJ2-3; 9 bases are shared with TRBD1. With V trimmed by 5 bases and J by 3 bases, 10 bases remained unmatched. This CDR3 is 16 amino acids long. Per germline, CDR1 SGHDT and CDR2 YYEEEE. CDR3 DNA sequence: TGTGCCAGCAGGTGGGGTCCGGGACAGGGAACAGATACGCAGTATTTT. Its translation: CASRWGPGQGTDTQYF.

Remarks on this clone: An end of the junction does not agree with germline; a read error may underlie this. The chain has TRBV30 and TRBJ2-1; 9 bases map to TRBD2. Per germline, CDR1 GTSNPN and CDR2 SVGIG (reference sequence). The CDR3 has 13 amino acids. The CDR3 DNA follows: TGTGCCTGGAGTACTAGCGGGCGCAATGAGCAGCTCTTC. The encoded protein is CAWSTSGRNEQLF.

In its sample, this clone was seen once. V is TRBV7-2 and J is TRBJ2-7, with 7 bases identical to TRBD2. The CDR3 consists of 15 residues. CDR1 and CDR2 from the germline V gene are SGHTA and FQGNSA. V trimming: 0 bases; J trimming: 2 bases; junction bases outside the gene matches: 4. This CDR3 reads CASSLASGPTYEQYF. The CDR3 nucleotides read TGTGCCAGCAGCTTAGCTAGCGGGCCTACCTACGAGCAGTACTTC.

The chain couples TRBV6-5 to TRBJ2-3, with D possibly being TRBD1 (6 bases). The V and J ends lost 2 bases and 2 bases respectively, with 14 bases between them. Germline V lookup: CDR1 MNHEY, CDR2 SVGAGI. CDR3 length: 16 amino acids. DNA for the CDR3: TGTGCCAGCAGTTACCAGGGGACGACTTTCACAGATACGCAGTATTTT. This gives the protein CASSYQGTTFTDTQYF.

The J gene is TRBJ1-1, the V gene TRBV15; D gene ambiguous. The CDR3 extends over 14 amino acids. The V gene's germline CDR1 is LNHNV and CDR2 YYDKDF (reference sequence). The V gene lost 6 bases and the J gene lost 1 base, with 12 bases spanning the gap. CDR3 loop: CATRERAGNTEAFF. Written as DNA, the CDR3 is TGTGCCACCAGGGAGAGGGCAGGGAACACTGAAGCTTTCTTT.

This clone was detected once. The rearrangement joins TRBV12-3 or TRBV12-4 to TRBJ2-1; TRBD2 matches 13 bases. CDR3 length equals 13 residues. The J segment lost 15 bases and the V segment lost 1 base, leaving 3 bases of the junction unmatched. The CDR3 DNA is TGTGCCAGCAGTTTAGAGCGGACTAGCGGGGGGTTCTTC. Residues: CASSLERTSGGFF.

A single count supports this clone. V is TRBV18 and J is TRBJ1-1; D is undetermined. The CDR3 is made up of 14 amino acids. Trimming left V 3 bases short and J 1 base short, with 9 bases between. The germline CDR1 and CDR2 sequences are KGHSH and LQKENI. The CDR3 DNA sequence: TGTGCCAGCTCACCCCTAGACCCGAACACTGAAGCTTTCTTT. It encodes CASSPLDPNTEAFF.

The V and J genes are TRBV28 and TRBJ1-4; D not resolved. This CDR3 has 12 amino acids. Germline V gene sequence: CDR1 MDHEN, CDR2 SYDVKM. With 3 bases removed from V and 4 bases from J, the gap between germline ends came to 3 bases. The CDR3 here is CASSFSNEKLFF. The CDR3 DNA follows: TGTGCCAGCAGTTTCAGTAATGAAAAACTGTTTTTT.

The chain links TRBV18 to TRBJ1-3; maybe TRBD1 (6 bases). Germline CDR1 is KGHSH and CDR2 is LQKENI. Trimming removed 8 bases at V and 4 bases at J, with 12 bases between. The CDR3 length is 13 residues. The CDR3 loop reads CASHKDRGNTIYF. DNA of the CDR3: TGTGCCAGCCACAAAGACAGGGGAAACACCATATATTTT.

Here the CDR3 reads CASKDRTYEQYF. CDR3 sequence (DNA): TGTGCCAGCAAGGACAGGACCTACGAGCAGTACTTC. V gene TRBV2 combines with J gene TRBJ2-7, with 7 bases aligning to TRBD1. The germline CDR1 and CDR2 sequences are SNHLY and FYNNEI. Trimming took 7 bases from V and 2 from J; bases not matched to a gene: 2. This CDR3 is built from 12 residues.

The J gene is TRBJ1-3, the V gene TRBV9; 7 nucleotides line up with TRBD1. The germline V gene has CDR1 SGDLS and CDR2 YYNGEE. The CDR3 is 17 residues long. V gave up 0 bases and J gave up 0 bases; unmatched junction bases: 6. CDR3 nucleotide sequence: TGTGCCAGCAGCGTAGGGGGGGACAGATACTCTGGAAACACCATATATTTT. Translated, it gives CASSVGGDRYSGNTIYF.

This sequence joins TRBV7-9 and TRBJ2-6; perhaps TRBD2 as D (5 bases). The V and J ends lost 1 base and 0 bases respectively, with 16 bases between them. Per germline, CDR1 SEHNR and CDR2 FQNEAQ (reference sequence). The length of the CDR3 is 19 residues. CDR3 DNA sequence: TGTGCCAGCAGCTTAGGGGGAGTGGGCGCCTACTCTGGGGCCAACGTCCTGACTTTC. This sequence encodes CASSLGGVGAYSGANVLTF.